Following are 32 T cell receptor beta chains from one sample sequenced in a study of technical replicates of blood from several donors. Data came from immunoSEQ multiplex PCR; TCRdb stores just in-frame clones and leaves some out. The repertoire holds roughly 70,000 clones, around 91% seen once, with roughly 0.39% in the top ten. Specimen: T cells isolated from PBMCs. These receptors came from a human donor in good health.

V gene TRBV28 combines with J gene TRBJ2-7; possibly TRBD1 for D (5 bases). V was shortened by 5 bases and J by 4 bases, with 12 bases between the two germline ends. CDR3 length: 13 residues. Germline CDR1 MDHEN, CDR2 SYDVKM. The CDR3 nucleotides are TGTGCCAGCAGTCGTCCTACAGGTTACGAGCAGTACTTC. Amino acids: CASSRPTGYEQYF.

The CDR3 protein is CASGLLTSGIGTDTQYF. The DNA of the CDR3 is TGTGCTAGTGGTTTACTGACTAGCGGGATAGGCACAGATACGCAGTATTTT. The genes are TRBV12-5 and TRBJ2-3, with 11 nucleotides matching TRBD2. This CDR3 contains 17 residues. V gave up 3 bases and J gave up 1 base; unmatched junction bases: 6. Germline loops: CDR1 LGHNT, CDR2 FRNRAP.

The chain is built from TRBV5-6 and TRBJ2-3, with 7 bases aligning to TRBD1. J lost 3 bases, V lost 2 bases, and 9 bases had no gene match. Germline values: CDR1 SGHDT, CDR2 YYEEEE. CDR3 size: 16 residues. The CDR3 DNA follows: TGTGCCAGCAGCTTCGACAGGGTATCCCCTACAGATACGCAGTATTTT. Translation gives CASSFDRVSPTDTQYF. Full variable domain (outside the CDR3, taken from reference TRBV5-6 and TRBJ2-3): DAGVTQSPTHLIKTRGQQVTLRCSPKSGHDTVSWYQQALGQGPQFIFQYYEEEERQRGNFPDRFSGHQFPNYSSELNVNALLLGDSALYLCASSFDRVSPTDTQYFGPGTRLTVL.

This chain links TRBV19 with TRBJ2-3, with 12 bases aligning to TRBD2. The length of the CDR3 is 14 residues. Germline V gives CDR1 LNHDA, CDR2 SQIVND (reference sequence). The ends lost 5 bases at V and 5 bases at J; junction bases unmatched: 2. The DNA for the CDR3 is TGTGCCAGTAGTCTGGGACTAGCGGGAGATACGCAGTATTTT. Translation: CASSLGLAGDTQYF.

A single count supports this clone. One junction end disagrees with the germline gene, perhaps due to a read error. The chain carries TRBV5-4 and TRBJ1-5; 8 positions agree with TRBD1. CDR3 length equals 15 residues. Germline values: CDR1 SGHNT, CDR2 YYREEE (reference sequence). The DNA of the CDR3 is TGTGCCAGCGGCTTGACAGGGGATAGCAATCAGCCCCAGCATTTT. This translates into CASGLTGDSNQPQHF.

The rearrangement links TRBV18 to TRBJ2-1; 9 bases fit TRBD1. V shed 4 bases, J shed 4 bases, and the junction held 5 bases outside the gene matches. The CDR3 runs to 15 residues. Germline V gene sequence: CDR1 KGHSH, CDR2 LQKENI. DNA of the CDR3: TGTGCCAGCTCACTCCGGACAGGGGAGTACAATGAGCAGTTCTTC. It is translated as CASSLRTGEYNEQFF.

The rearrangement uses TRBV28 and TRBJ2-7; 12 bases match TRBD2. Germline V CDR1 and CDR2: MDHEN, SYDVKM. The trim removed 4 bases at V and 7 bases at J, leaving 11 bases unmatched. This CDR3 spans 16 amino acids. CDR3 nucleotide sequence: TGTGCCAGCAGTTGGATCCGACTAGCGGGAGTAGAAGAGCAGTACTTC. Translating it yields CASSWIRLAGVEEQYF.

The V call is TRBV9, the J call TRBJ1-5; D might be TRBD1 (5 bases). The V and J ends lost 3 bases and 6 bases respectively, with 10 bases between them. The CDR3 extends over 13 amino acids. Per germline, CDR1 SGDLS and CDR2 YYNGEE. CDR3 sequence reads: CASSAGGVQPQHF. The CDR3 bases are TGTGCCAGCAGCGCCGGGGGGGTTCAGCCCCAGCATTTT.

The chain is built from TRBV2 and TRBJ2-1; TRBD2 matches 7 bases. With 5 bases clipped from V and 3 bases from J, the junction kept 1 base outside the gene matches. In germline, CDR1 is SNHLY, CDR2 FYNNEI. The CDR3 has 13 residues. The DNA of the CDR3 is TGTGCCAGCAGTTGGACTAGCTACAATGAGCAGTTCTTC. This sequence encodes CASSWTSYNEQFF.

The chain has TRBV19 and TRBJ1-1; unclear D gene. The CDR3 consists of 14 residues. V lost 4 bases to trimming and J lost 3 bases, with 12 bases between them. The V gene's germline CDR1 is LNHDA and CDR2 SQIVND (reference sequence). The CDR3: CASSRLGTDTEAFF. In nucleotides, the CDR3 is TGTGCCAGTAGTAGGCTAGGAACGGACACTGAAGCTTTCTTT.

This chain joins TRBV6-6 and TRBJ2-7; 7 bases agree with TRBD1. V was pared by 0 bases and J by 5 bases, with 4 bases of the junction left unmatched. The CDR3 sequence is 14 residues long. Germline CDR1 is MNHNY and CDR2 is SVGAGI (reference sequence). CDR3 sequence: CASSYSQGYDEQYF. CDR3 DNA sequence: TGTGCCAGCAGTTACTCACAGGGGTACGACGAGCAGTACTTC.

V and J are TRBV29-1 and TRBJ1-3, with D perhaps TRBD1 (6 bases). Germline assignment: CDR1 SQVTM and CDR2 ANQGSEA. V was shortened by 7 bases and J by 0 bases, with 13 bases between the two germline ends. The CDR3 length is 14 residues. The CDR3 spells CSAGTSASGNTIYF. The CDR3 DNA is TGCAGCGCGGGGACATCGGCCTCTGGAAACACCATATATTTT.

This clone came up once. The chain carries TRBV6-5 and TRBJ1-5, with D possibly TRBD1 on 5 matching bases. The germline CDR1 and CDR2 sequences are MNHEY and SVGAGI. The CDR3 covers 14 residues. Trimming removed 0 bases from V and 3 bases from J, with 6 bases in between. The CDR3 is CASSYSQDNQPQHF. CDR3 nucleotides: TGTGCCAGCAGTTACTCACAGGACAATCAGCCCCAGCATTTT.

V gene TRBV6-5 combines with J gene TRBJ1-2, with D unresolved. Per the germline V gene, CDR1 is MNHEY and CDR2 is SVGAGI. The length of the CDR3 is 13 residues. Trimming took off 4 bases at V and 3 bases at J, with 9 bases between the two ends. The chain's CDR3 is CASSSWQDYGYTF. CDR3 DNA: TGTGCCAGCAGTTCATGGCAGGACTATGGCTACACCTTC.

This clone was recorded once. This sequence joins TRBV6-5 and TRBJ2-7; 7 bases match TRBD1. V dropped 0 bases and J dropped 6; count of bases not matched to a gene: 11. Per the germline V gene, CDR1 is MNHEY and CDR2 is SVGAGI. This CDR3 is 16 amino acids long. The CDR3 bases are TGTGCCAGCAGTTACTCTCGGATTAAACAGGGGACCGAGCAGTACTTC. Its protein is CASSYSRIKQGTEQYF.

This clone was seen only a few times. The J gene is TRBJ2-7, the V gene TRBV19; D might be TRBD2 (6 bases). V was trimmed by 4 bases and J by 2 bases, leaving 15 bases between them. The CDR3 totals 15 residues. Germline V gene sequence: CDR1 LNHDA, CDR2 SQIVND (reference sequence). The CDR3 protein is CASSTRLETTYEQYF. CDR3 DNA: TGTGCCAGTAGTACCAGACTAGAGACGACCTACGAGCAGTACTTC.

The chain joins TRBV28 to TRBJ2-3; 11 nucleotides line up with TRBD2. Germline CDR1 and CDR2: MDHEN and SYDVKM. V shed 5 bases, J shed 6 bases, and the junction held 4 bases outside the gene matches. This CDR3 comprises 14 residues. The CDR3, as DNA: TGTGCCAGCAGTATAGCGGGAGGGTCCGATACGCAGTATTTT. Protein product: CASSIAGGSDTQYF.

This chain connects TRBV30 to TRBJ1-1; 7 bases line up with TRBD1. Trimming at V came to 0 bases and at J to 5 bases, leaving 3 bases not matched to a gene. The CDR3 contains 13 residues. The germline V gene encodes CDR1 GTSNPN and CDR2 SVGIG (reference sequence). CDR3 bases: TGTGCCTGGAGTGTAAAGGGGGCTACTGAAGCTTTCTTT. It codes for CAWSVKGATEAFF.

The CDR3 spells CASSVERHTEAFF. DNA for the CDR3: TGTGCCAGCAGCGTAGAGAGGCACACTGAAGCTTTCTTT. The V call is TRBV9, the J call TRBJ1-1; D not certain. V gave up 0 bases and J gave up 3 bases, with 6 bases separating them. CDR3 length equals 13 residues. The V gene's germline CDR1 is SGDLS and CDR2 YYNGEE.

This chain connects TRBV5-4 to TRBJ2-5, with 9 bases matching TRBD1. Germline V gene lookup returns CDR1 SGHNT and CDR2 YYREEE (reference sequence). There are 14 residues in the CDR3. The trim removed 0 bases at V and 4 bases at J, leaving 1 base unmatched. CDR3 DNA sequence: TGTGCCAGCAGCTTGGTGACAGGGGGAGAGACCCAGTACTTC. This sequence encodes CASSLVTGGETQYF.

This clone was recorded only once. This sequence joins TRBV27 and TRBJ2-7, with TRBD1 matching 7 bases. The J segment lost 4 bases and the V segment lost 6 bases, leaving 12 bases of the junction unmatched. This CDR3 is 15 amino acids long. Germline CDR1 reads MNHEY; CDR2 reads SMNVEV (reference sequence). The CDR3 protein is CASRKTGTPIYEQYF. The DNA for the CDR3 is TGTGCCAGCAGAAAGACAGGGACGCCCATTTACGAGCAGTACTTC.

The chain carries TRBV27 and TRBJ1-5; D is ambiguous. The CDR3 length is 12 residues. In germline, CDR1 is MNHEY, CDR2 SMNVEV (reference sequence). V was pared by 5 bases and J by 6 bases, with 8 bases between. The CDR3 is CASSEGIQPQHF. The CDR3 bases are TGTGCCAGCAGTGAGGGAATTCAGCCCCAGCATTTT.

The rearrangement links TRBV5-4 to TRBJ2-7; 8 bases agree with TRBD1. The CDR3 contains 14 residues. V trimming: 4 bases; J trimming: 2 bases; junction bases outside the gene matches: 5. Germline loops: CDR1 SGHNT, CDR2 YYREEE (reference sequence). The DNA for the CDR3 is TGTGCCAGCAGCCAGGGGACAGGAACCTACGAGCAGTACTTC. Encoded protein: CASSQGTGTYEQYF.

The gene calls are TRBV4-3 and TRBJ2-1; 14 nucleotides match TRBD2. CDR3 length equals 17 residues. After removal of 1 base from V and 12 bases from J, the junction contained 11 bases not matched to a gene. Per germline, CDR1 LGHNA and CDR2 YSLEER. CDR3 bases: TGCGCCAGCAGCCAAGGGACAGGACTAGCGGGAGGCAAGGGGCAGTTCTTC. This encodes CASSQGTGLAGGKGQFF.

This sequence joins TRBV9 and TRBJ2-5; D is unresolved. CDR3 length: 14 amino acids. Germline V gene lookup returns CDR1 SGDLS and CDR2 YYNGEE. Deletions cut 4 bases from V and 5 bases from J, with 15 bases between. CDR3 region: CASSSNLHGETQYF. CDR3 sequence (DNA): TGTGCCAGCAGCTCAAACCTACACGGGGAGACCCAGTACTTC.

This clone has only one observation. The chain joins TRBV19 to TRBJ2-3; possibly TRBD2 for D (6 bases). CDR3 length: 17 amino acids. CDR1 and CDR2 from the germline V gene are LNHDA and SQIVND (reference sequence). V gave up 6 bases and J gave up 2 bases, with 21 bases separating them. As DNA, the CDR3 is TGTGCCAGTAGCTACCACGGGACTGGACTTGACACAGATACGCAGTATTTT. Amino acid sequence: CASSYHGTGLDTDTQYF.

The chain is built from TRBV15 and TRBJ2-2; D possibly corresponds to TRBD1 (6 bases). CDR3 length equals 14 residues. Trimming stripped 6 bases from V and 5 bases from J, with 13 bases between. Germline V CDR1 and CDR2: LNHNV, YYDKDF (reference sequence). CDR3 DNA: TGTGCCACCAGTTCCCAGGGGCGAACCGGGGAGCTGTTTTTT. Translation: CATSSQGRTGELFF.

The V gene is TRBV25-1, the J gene TRBJ1-1, with D unclear. The germline CDR1 and CDR2 sequences are MGHDK and SYGVNS. The CDR3 extends over 13 amino acids. Trimming removed 7 bases at V and 1 base at J, with 10 bases between. Here the CDR3 reads CASKRDWNTEAFF. CDR3 DNA: TGTGCCAGCAAACGGGATTGGAACACTGAAGCTTTCTTT.

The chain joins TRBV5-1 to TRBJ2-1; the D gene is possibly TRBD2 (6 bases). The CDR3 is made up of 14 amino acids. V was pared by 1 base and J by 5 bases, with 10 bases between. Looked up from germline, CDR1 is SGHRS and CDR2 is YFSETQ. The CDR3 region is CASSLSGFNNEQFF. CDR3 in DNA: TGCGCCAGCAGCTTGAGCGGGTTCAACAATGAGCAGTTCTTC.

The chain uses TRBV6-6 and TRBJ2-1, with a weak D call TRBD2 (6 bases). Germline CDR1 reads MNHNY; CDR2 reads SVGAGI (reference sequence). The length of the CDR3 is 14 residues. The V gene lost 5 bases and the J gene lost 4 bases, with 12 bases spanning the gap. CDR3 sequence (DNA): TGTGCCAGCAGTGCGAGCGGAGGGTACAATGAGCAGTTCTTC. Translated: CASSASGGYNEQFF.

This clone appeared once. V gene TRBV30 combines with J gene TRBJ2-2; D call uncertain. The CDR3 loop spans 13 amino acids. The V gene lost 0 bases and the J gene lost 5 bases, with 7 bases spanning the gap. Germline-derived CDR1 and CDR2 are GTSNPN and SVGIG (reference sequence). The DNA of the CDR3 is TGTGCCTGGAGTGTAAAACAGACCGGGGAGCTGTTTTTT. It is translated as CAWSVKQTGELFF.

V and J are TRBV5-1 and TRBJ2-5; 10 positions match TRBD1. There are 15 residues in the CDR3. Trimming took 5 bases from V and 5 from J; bases not matched to a gene: 9. Germline V CDR1 and CDR2: SGHRS, YFSETQ. CDR3 region: CASRPPGQGTETQYF. CDR3 nucleotides: TGCGCCAGCAGACCTCCGGGACAGGGGACGGAGACCCAGTACTTC.